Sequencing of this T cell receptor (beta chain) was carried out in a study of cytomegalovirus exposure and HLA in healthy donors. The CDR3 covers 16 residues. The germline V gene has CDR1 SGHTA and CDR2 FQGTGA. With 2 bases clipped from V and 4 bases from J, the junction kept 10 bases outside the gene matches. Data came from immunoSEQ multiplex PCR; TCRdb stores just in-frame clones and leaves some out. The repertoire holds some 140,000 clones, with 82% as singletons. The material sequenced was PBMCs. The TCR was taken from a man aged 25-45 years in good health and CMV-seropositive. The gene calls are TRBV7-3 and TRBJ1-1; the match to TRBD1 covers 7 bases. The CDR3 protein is CASSLGGRDRVTEAFF. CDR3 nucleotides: TGTGCCAGCAGCTTAGGAGGTCGCGACAGGGTCACTGAAGCTTTCTTT.